Following are 5 T cell receptor beta chains from one sample sequenced in a study of OX40 agonist ivuxolimab in advanced cancers. Libraries were prepared through the immunoSEQ multiplex PCR assay. The source is immuneACCESS, and TCRdb retained only in-frame sequences with V and J called. Part of the clones is not carried over; for the studies checked, unresolved V genes explain less than half of this, and the remainder is unexplained. The sample profile shows tens of thousands of clones; 87% of them were found once. The ten largest clones represent approximately 0.32% of the sample. The sequencing used CD4+ or CD8+ T cells sorted from blood, collected in a trial of the OX40 agonist ivuxolimab. All receptors come from an adult with an advanced solid tumor such as melanoma, head and neck, liver or kidney cancer.

The CDR3 spells CASSLALGQGAEAFF. CDR3 nucleotide sequence: TGCGCCAGCAGCTTGGCCCTTGGACAGGGGGCTGAAGCTTTCTTT. The rearrangement uses TRBV5-1 and TRBJ1-1, with TRBD1 identical over 10 bases. The CDR3 loop spans 15 amino acids. Per germline, CDR1 SGHRS and CDR2 YFSETQ. Germline trimming cut 0 bases from V and 6 bases from J; bases unmatched to any gene: 5.

The V gene is TRBV5-1, the J gene TRBJ2-7; 9 bases align to TRBD1. J was trimmed by 2 bases and V by 4 bases; bases with no gene match: 7. CDR3 length equals 15 residues. Germline-derived CDR1 and CDR2 are SGHRS and YFSETQ. DNA for the CDR3: TGCGCCAGCAGCCCACAGGGGGCAGGCGCCTACGAGCAGTACTTC. It codes for CASSPQGAGAYEQYF.

V gene TRBV4-2 combines with J gene TRBJ2-5; a possible D gene is TRBD2 (5 bases). V lost 0 bases, J lost 4 bases, and 12 bases lay in between. Germline lookup yields CDR1 LGHNA and CDR2 YNFKEQ. The CDR3 is made up of 15 amino acids. The CDR3 nucleotides read TGTGCCAGCAGCCAAGAACCTAGTCGGGGAGAGACCCAGTACTTC. Amino acid sequence: CASSQEPSRGETQYF.

This clone was counted a single time. CDR3 nucleotide sequence: TGTGCCAGCAGTTTGGAACAGGGCGTCGGCTACACCTTC. It encodes CASSLEQGVGYTF. This chain connects TRBV27 to TRBJ1-2; a possible D gene is TRBD1 (6 bases). The ends were cut back, 3 bases at V and 8 bases at J, with 13 bases in the middle. Germline CDR1 and CDR2: MNHEY and SMNVEV (reference sequence). The CDR3 is made up of 13 amino acids.

V and J are TRBV4-2 and TRBJ2-5; D uncertain. The CDR3 sequence is 12 residues long. The V end lost 1 base, the J end lost 11 bases, and 11 bases lay between the germline ends. CDR1 is LGHNA and CDR2 is YNFKEQ in the germline V gene. CDR3 in amino acids: CASSQVGQAQYF. In DNA form, the CDR3 reads TGTGCCAGCAGCCAAGTAGGCCAGGCTCAGTACTTC.